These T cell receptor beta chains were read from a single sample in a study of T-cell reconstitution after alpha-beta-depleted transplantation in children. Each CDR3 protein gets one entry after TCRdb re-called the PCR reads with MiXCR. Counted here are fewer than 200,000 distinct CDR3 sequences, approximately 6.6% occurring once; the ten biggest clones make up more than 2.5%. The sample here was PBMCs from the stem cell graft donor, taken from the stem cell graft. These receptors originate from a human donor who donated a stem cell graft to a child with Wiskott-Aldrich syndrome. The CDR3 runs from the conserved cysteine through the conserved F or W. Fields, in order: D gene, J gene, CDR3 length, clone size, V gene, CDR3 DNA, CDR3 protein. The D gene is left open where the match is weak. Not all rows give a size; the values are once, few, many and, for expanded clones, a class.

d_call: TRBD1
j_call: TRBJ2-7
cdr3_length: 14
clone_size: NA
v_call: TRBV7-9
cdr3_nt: TGTGCCAGCAGCGCAGGACAGGGGTCCTACGAGCAGTACTTC
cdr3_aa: CASSAGQGSYEQYF

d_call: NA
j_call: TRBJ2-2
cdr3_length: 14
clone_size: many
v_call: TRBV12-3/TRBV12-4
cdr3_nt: TGTGCCAGCAGTTTGGAGGGGGCAGCCGGGGAGCTGTTTTTT
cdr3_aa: CASSLEGAAGELFF

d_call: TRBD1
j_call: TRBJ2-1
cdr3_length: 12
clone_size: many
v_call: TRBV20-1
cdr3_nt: TGCAGTGCCAGCCGCGCACAGGGGGAGCAGTTCTTC
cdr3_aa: CSASRAQGEQFF

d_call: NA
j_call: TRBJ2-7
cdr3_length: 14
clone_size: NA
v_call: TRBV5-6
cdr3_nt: TGTGCCAGCAGCGGCAGTCATCTTTCCTACGAGCAGTACTTC
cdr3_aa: CASSGSHLSYEQYF

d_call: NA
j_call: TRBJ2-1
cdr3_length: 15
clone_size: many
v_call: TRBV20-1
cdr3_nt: TGCAGTGCTGGAGGGCCTACCGGTGGGGACAATGAGCAGTTCTTC
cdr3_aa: CSAGGPTGGDNEQFF

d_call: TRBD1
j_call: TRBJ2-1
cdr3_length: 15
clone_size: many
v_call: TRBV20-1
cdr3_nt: TGCAGTGCCAGCCCCCGGACAGGGGGCTTAAATGAGCAGTTCTTC
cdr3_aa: CSASPRTGGLNEQFF

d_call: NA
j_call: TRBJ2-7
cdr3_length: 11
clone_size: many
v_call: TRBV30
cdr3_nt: TGTGCCTGGAGTGTACGATACGAGCAGTACTTC
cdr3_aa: CAWSVRYEQYF

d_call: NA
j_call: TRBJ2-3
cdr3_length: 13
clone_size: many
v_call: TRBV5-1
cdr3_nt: TGCGCCAGCAGCATGCGGGACGCAGATACGCAGTATTTT
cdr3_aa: CASSMRDADTQYF

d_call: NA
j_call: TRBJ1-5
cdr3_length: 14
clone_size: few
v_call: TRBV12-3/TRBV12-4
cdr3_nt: TGTGCCAGCAGTTCCAGGGGAAGCAATCAGCCCCAGCATTTT
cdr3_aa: CASSSRGSNQPQHF

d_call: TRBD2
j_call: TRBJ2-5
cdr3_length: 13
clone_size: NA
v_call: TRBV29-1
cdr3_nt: TGCAGCGCCCGTCCGGGACTACAAGAGACCCAGTACTTC
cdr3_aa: CSARPGLQETQYF

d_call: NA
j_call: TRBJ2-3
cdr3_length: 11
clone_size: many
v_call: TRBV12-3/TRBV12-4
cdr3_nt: TGTGCCAGCAGTCCAATAGATACGCAGTATTTT
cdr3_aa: CASSPIDTQYF

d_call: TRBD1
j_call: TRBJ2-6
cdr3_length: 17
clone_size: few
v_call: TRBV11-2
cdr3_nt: TGTGCCAGCAGCTTAGGTGCAGGGGGCTTTGGGGCCAACGTCCTGACTTTC
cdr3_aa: CASSLGAGGFGANVLTF

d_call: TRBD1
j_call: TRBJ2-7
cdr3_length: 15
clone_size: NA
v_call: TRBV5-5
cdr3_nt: TGTGCCAGCAGTTGGTCCGGGACAGGGATCTACGAGCAGTACTTC
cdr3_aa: CASSWSGTGIYEQYF

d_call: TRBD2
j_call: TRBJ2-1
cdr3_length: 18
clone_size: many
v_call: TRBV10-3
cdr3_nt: TGTGCCATCAGTGAGCCCACCTCGCGACTAGCGGACCACAATGAGCAGTTCTTC
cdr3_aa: CAISEPTSRLADHNEQFF

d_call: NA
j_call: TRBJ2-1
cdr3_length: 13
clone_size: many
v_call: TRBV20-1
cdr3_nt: TGCAGCTTCCGGGGTAGTCAAGTGAGTGAGCAGTTCTTC
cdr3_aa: CSFRGSQVSEQFF

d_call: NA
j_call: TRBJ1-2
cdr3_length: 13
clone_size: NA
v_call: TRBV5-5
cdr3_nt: TGTGCCAGCAGCTTGGCCAACAGCTATGGCTACACCTTC
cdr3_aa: CASSLANSYGYTF

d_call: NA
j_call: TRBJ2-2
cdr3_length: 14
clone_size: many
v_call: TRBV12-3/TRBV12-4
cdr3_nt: TGTGCCAGCAAATTCCGCTTCGGGGCCGGGGAGCTGTTTTTT
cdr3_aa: CASKFRFGAGELFF

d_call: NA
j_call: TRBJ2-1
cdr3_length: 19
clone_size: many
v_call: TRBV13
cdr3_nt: TGTGCCAGCAGCTTAGGGATGCTGGGAAGCTCAATCTTCTACAATGAGCAGTTCTTC
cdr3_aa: CASSLGMLGSSIFYNEQFF

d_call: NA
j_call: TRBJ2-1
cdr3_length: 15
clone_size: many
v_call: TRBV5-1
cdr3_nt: TGCGCCAGCAGCGTCCAGGGGGGTTCCTACAATGAGCAGTTCTTC
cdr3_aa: CASSVQGGSYNEQFF

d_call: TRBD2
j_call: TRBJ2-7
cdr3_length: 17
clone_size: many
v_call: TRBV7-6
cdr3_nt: TGTGCCAGCAGCTTAGAAGTGATGACTAGCGGGAGGTTCGAGCAGTACTTC
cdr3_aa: CASSLEVMTSGRFEQYF

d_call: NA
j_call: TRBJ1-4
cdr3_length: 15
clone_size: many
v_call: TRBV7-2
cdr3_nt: TGTGCCAGCAGCGAAGACAGGAACCCTAATGAAAAACTGTTTTTT
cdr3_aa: CASSEDRNPNEKLFF

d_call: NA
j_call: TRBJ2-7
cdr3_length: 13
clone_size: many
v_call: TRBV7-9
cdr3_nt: TGTGCCAGCAGCCTGGACAGTTACTACGAGCAGTACTTC
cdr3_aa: CASSLDSYYEQYF

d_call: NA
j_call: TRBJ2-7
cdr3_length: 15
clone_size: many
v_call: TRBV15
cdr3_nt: TGTGCCACCAGCAGAGGCGAAAACAGGGTATACGAGCAGTACTTC
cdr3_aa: CATSRGENRVYEQYF

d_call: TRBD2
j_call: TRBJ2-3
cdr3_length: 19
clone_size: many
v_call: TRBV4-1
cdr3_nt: TGCGCCAGCAGCGGGCCTCCGAGGGGACTAGCGGGGGGCCCAGATACGCAGTATTTT
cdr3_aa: CASSGPPRGLAGGPDTQYF

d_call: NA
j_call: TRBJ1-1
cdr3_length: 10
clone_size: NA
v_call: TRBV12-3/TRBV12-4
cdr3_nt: TGTGCCAGCAGTTTTGTTGAAGCTTTCTTT
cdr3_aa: CASSFVEAFF

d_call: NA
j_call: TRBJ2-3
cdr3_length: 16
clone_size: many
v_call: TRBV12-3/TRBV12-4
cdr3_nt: TGTGCCAGCAGCGGGCCGGGACCTAAAGATCGAGGTACGCAGTATTTT
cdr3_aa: CASSGPGPKDRGTQYF

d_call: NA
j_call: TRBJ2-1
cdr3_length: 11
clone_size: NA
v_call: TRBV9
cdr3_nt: TGTGCCAGCAGCGCAAACAATGAGCAGTTCTTC
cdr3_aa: CASSANNEQFF

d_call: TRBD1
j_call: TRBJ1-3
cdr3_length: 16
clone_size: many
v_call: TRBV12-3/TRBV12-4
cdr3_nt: TGTGCCAGCAGTTTCGGACAGGGGATGGCTGGAAACACCATATATTTT
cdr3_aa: CASSFGQGMAGNTIYF

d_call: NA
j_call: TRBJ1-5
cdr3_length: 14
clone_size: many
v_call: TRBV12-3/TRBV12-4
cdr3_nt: TGTGCCAGCAGTGTGGGGGGGGGGCATCAGCCCCAGCATTTT
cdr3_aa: CASSVGGGHQPQHF

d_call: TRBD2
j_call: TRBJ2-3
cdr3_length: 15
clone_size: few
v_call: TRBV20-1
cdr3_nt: TGCAGTGCTAGTTATGCTAGCGGGGTTGTAGATACGCAGTATTTT
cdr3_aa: CSASYASGVVDTQYF

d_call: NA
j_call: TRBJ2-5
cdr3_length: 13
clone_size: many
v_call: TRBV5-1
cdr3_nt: TGTGCCAGCAGCTTGGGGGGTGGAGAGACCCAGTACTTC
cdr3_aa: CASSLGGGETQYF

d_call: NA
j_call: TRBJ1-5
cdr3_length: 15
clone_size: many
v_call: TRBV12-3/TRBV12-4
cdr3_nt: TGTGCCAGCAGTTTTGGTGAGAGTAGCAATCAGCCCCAGCATTTT
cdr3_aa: CASSFGESSNQPQHF

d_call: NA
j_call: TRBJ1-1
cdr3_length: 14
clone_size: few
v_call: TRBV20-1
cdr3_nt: TGCAGTGCCGGCCCGGACAGTATGAACACTGAAGCTTTCTTT
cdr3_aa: CSAGPDSMNTEAFF

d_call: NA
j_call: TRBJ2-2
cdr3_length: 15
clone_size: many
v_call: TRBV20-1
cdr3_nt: TGCAGTGCTAAACCGGGACCACAAAACACCGGGGAGCTGTTTTTT
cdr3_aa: CSAKPGPQNTGELFF

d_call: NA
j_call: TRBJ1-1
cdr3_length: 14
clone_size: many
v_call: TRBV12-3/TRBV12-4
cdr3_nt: TGTGCCAGCAGTTTAGACAGCCGAAACACTGAAGCTTTCTTT
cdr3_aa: CASSLDSRNTEAFF

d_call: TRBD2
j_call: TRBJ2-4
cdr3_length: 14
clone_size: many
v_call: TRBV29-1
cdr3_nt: TGCAGCGTTGTCGACCGACTAGCCGCTCACATTCAGTACTTC
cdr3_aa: CSVVDRLAAHIQYF

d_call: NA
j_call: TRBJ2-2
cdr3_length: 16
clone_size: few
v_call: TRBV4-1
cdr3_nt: TGCGCCAGCAGCCACACCCCCGCCCTGGGTCCCGGGGAGCTGTTTTTT
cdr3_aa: CASSHTPALGPGELFF

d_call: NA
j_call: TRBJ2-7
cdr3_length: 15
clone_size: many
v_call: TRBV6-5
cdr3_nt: TGTGCCAGCAGTAACCTGGCAGGGAGCTCCTACGAGCAGTACTTC
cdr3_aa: CASSNLAGSSYEQYF

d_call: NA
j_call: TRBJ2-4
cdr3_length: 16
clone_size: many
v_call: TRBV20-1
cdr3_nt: TGCAGTGCTAGAGACCGCCTCGAGGGTCCCAAAAACATTCAGTACTTC
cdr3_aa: CSARDRLEGPKNIQYF

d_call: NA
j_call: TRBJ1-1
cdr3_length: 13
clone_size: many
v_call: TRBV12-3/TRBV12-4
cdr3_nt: TGTGCCAGCAGTTTACAGGGTTGGATTGAAGCTTTCTTT
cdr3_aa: CASSLQGWIEAFF

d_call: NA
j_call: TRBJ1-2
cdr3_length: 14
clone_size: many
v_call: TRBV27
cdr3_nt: TGTGCCAGCAGTCCCGATTTAGGGTCCTATGGCTACACCTTC
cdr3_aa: CASSPDLGSYGYTF

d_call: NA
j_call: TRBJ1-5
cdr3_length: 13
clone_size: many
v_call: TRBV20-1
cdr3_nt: TGCAGTGCTAAAAGGCAGGGGAATCAGCCCCAGCATTTT
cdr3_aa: CSAKRQGNQPQHF

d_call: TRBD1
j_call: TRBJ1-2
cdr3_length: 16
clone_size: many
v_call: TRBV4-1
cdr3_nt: TGCGCCAGCAGCCGGCCCACGGGACAGCTTAATTATGGCTACACCTTC
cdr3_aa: CASSRPTGQLNYGYTF

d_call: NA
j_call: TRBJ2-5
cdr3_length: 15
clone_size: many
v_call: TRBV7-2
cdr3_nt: TGTGCCAGCAGCTTGGTGGAAGGGGATACGGAGACCCAGTACTTC
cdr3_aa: CASSLVEGDTETQYF

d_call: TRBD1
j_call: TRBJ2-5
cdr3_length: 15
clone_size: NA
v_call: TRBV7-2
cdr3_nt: TGTGCCAGCAGCTTCGACAGGGGGCTAACAGAGACCCAGTACTTC
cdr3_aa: CASSFDRGLTETQYF

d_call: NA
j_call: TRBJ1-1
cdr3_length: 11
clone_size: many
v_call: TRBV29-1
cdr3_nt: TGCAGCGTTCAGGGGAACACTGAAGCTTTCTTT
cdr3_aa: CSVQGNTEAFF

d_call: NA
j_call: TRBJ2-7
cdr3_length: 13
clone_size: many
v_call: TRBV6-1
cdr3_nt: TGTGCCAGCAGTACCACAGACAGAAACGAGCAGTACTTC
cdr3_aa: CASSTTDRNEQYF

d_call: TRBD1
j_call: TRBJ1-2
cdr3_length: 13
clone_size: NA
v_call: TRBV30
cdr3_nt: TGTGCCTGGAGGGGACAGGGGGCGCAAGGCTACACCTTC
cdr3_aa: CAWRGQGAQGYTF

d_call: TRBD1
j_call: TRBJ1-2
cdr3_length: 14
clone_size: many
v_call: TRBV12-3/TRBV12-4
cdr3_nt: TGTGCCAGCAGCCCGACAGGGGAGTCTCTGAGCTACACCTTC
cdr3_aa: CASSPTGESLSYTF

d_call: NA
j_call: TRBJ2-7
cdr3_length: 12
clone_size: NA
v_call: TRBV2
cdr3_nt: TGTGCCAGCTACTTCGCCCTATACGAGCAGTACTTC
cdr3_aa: CASYFALYEQYF

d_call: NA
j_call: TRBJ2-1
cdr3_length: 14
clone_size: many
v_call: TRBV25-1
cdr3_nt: TGTGCCAGCAGTGAAGCCAGGGTTGGAAATGAGCAGTTCTTC
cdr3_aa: CASSEARVGNEQFF

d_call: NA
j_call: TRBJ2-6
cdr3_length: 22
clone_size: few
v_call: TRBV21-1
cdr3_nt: TGTGCCAGCAGGTGGCAACCGACCGGGACAGGGGAAGGGTACTCTGGGGCCAACGTCCTGACTTTC
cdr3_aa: CASRWQPTGTGEGYSGANVLTF

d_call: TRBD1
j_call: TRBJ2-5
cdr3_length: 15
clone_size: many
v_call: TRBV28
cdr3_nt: TGTGCCAGCAGTTTAGGACAGGGCGTACAAGAGACCCAGTACTTC
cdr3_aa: CASSLGQGVQETQYF

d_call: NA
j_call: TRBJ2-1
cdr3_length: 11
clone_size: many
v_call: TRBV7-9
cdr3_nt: TGTGCCAGCAGCTTTAGGGATGAGCAGTTCTTC
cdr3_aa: CASSFRDEQFF

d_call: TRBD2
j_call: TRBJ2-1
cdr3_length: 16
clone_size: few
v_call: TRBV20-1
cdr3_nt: TGCAGTGCTAGAGGGGATCCAGCGGGAGGCCCCCCGGAGCAGTTCTTC
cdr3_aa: CSARGDPAGGPPEQFF